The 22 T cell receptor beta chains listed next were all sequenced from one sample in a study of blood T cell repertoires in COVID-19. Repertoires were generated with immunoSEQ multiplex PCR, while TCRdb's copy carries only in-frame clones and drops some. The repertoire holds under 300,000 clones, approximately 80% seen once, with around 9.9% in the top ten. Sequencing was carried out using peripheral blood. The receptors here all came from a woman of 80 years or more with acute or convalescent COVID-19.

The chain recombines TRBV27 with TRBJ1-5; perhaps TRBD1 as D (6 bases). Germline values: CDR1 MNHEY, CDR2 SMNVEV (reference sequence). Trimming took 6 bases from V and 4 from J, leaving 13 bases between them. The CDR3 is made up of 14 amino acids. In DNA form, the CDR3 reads TGTGCCAGCAGCCAACAGGGTGCGAATCAGCCCCAGCATTTT. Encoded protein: CASSQQGANQPQHF.

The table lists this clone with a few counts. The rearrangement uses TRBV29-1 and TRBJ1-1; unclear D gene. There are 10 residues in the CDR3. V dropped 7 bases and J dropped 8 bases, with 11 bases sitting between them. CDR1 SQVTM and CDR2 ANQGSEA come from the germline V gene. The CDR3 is CSAVEQEAFF. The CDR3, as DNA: TGCAGCGCGGTGGAGCAGGAAGCTTTCTTT.

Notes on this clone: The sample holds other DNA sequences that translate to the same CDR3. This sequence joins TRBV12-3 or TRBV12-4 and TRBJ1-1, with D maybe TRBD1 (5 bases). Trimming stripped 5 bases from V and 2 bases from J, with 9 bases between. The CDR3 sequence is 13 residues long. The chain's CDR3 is CASSPQGNTEAFF. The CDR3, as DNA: TGTGCCAGCAGTCCCCAGGGAAACACTGAAGCTTTCTTT.

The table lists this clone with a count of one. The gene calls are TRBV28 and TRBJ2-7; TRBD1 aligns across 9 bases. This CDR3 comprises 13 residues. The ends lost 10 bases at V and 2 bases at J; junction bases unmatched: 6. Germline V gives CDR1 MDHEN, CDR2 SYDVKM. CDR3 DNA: TGTGCCATCAGGGGGGACAGGGCCTACGAGCAGTACTTC. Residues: CAIRGDRAYEQYF.

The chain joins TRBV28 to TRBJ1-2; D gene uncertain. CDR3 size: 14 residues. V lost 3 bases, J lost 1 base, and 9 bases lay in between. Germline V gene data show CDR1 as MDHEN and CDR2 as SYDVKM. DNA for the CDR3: TGTGCCAGCAGTTTTCGCAGACTTAACTATGGCTACACCTTC. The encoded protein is CASSFRRLNYGYTF.

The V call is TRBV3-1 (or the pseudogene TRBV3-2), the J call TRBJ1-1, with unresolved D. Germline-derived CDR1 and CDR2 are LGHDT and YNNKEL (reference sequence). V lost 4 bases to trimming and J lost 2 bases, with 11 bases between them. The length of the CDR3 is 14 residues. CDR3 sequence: CASSPRATNTEAFF. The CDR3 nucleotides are TGTGCCAGCAGCCCGAGGGCCACCAACACTGAAGCTTTCTTT.

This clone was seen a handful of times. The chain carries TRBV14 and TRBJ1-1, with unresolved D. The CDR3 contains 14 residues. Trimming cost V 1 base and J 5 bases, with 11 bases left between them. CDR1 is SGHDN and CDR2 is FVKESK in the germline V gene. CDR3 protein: CASSQVTGRTEAFF. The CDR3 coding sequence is TGTGCCAGCAGCCAAGTGACGGGTAGGACTGAAGCTTTCTTT.

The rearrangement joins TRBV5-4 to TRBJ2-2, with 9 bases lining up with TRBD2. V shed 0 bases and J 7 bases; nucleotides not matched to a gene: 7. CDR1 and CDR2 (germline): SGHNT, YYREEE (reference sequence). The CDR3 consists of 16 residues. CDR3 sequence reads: CASSLEPSGAGGELFF. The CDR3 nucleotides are TGTGCCAGCAGCTTGGAGCCTAGCGGGGCGGGCGGGGAGCTGTTTTTT.

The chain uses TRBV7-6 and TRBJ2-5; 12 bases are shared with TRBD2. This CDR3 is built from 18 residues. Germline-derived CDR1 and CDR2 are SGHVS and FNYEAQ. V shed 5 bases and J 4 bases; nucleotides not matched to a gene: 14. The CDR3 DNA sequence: TGTGCCAGCAGCCCAATCCTAGCGGGGGGGGCATTAGGAGAGACCCAGTACTTC. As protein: CASSPILAGGALGETQYF.

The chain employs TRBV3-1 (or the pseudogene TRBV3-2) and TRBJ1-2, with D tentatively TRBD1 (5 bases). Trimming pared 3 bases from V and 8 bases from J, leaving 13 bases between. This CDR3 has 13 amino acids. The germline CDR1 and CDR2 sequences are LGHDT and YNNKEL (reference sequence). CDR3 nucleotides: TGTGCCAGCAGCCATGTCAGGGAGGGGGGCTACACCTTC. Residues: CASSHVREGGYTF.

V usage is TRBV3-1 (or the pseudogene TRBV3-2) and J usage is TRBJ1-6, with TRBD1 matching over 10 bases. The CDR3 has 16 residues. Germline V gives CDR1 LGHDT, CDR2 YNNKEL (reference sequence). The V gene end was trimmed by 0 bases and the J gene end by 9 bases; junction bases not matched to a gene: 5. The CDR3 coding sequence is TGTGCCAGCAGCCAAGATTTGACAGGGGGCTCTTCACCCCTCCACTTT. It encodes CASSQDLTGGSSPLHF.

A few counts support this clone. The CDR3 here is CASSASGRNEQYF. The DNA of the CDR3 is TGTGCCAGTTCGGCCTCGGGTAGGAACGAGCAGTACTTC. V and J are TRBV19 and TRBJ2-7; D is unclear. In germline, CDR1 is LNHDA, CDR2 SQIVND (reference sequence). Deletions cut 8 bases from V and 5 bases from J, with 16 bases between. CDR3 length: 13 amino acids.

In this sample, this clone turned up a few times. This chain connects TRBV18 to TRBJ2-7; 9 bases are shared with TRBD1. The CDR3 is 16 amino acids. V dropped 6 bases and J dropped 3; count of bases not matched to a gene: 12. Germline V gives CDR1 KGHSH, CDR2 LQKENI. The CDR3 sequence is CASSRGRDRAVYEQYF. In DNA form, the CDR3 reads TGTGCCAGCTCCCGGGGTCGGGACAGGGCTGTCTACGAGCAGTACTTC.

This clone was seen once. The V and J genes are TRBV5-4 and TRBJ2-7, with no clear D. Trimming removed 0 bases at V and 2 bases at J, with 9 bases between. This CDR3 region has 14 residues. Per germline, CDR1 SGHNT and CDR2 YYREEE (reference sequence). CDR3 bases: TGTGCCAGCAGCTTGGGGCAGATCCCCTACGAGCAGTACTTC. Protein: CASSLGQIPYEQYF. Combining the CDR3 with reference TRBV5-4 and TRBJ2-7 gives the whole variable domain ETGVTQSPTHLIKTRGQQVTLRCSSQSGHNTVSWYQQALGQGPQFIFQYYREEENGRGNFPPRFSGLQFPNYSSELNVNALELDDSALYLCASSLGQIPYEQYFGPGTRLTVT.

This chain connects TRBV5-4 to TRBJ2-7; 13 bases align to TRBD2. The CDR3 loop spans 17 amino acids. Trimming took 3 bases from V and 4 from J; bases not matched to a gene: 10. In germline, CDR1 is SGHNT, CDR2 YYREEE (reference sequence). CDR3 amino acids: CASSSDTSGGAPYEQYF. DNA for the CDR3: TGTGCCAGCAGCTCCGATACTAGCGGGGGGGCTCCGTACGAGCAGTACTTC.

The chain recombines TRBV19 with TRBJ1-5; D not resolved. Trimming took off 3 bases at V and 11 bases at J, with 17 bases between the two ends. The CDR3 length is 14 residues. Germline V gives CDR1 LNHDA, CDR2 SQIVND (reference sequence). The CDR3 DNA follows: TGTGCCAGTAGTATTGGGCCCCCAAAAAAAGCCCAGCATTTT. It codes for CASSIGPPKKAQHF.

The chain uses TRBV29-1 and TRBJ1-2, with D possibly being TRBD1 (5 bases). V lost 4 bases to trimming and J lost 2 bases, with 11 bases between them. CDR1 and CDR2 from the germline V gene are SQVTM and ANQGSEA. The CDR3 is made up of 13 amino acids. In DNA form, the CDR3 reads TGCAGCGTTGCCAGGGTTGGAAACTATGGCTACACCTTC. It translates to CSVARVGNYGYTF.

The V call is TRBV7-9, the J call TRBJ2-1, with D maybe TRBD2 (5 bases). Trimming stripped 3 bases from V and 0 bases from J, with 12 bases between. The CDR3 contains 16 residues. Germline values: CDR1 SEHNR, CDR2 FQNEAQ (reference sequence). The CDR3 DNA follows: TGTGCCAGCAGCTTGCGGGTGGGGAGCTCCTACAATGAGCAGTTCTTC. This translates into CASSLRVGSSYNEQFF.

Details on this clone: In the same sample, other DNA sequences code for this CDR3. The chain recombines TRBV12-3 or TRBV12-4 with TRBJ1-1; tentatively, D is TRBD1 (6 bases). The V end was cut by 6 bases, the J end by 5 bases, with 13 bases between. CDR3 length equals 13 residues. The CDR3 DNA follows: TGTGCCAGCAGCCTTACAGGGAGTACTGAAGCTTTCTTT. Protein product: CASSLTGSTEAFF.

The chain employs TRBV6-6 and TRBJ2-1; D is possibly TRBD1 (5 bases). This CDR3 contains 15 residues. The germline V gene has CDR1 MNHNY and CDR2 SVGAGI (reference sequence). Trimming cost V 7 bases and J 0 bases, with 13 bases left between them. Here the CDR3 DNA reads TGTGCCAGCATGGGGCACCAGAGCTCCTACAATGAGCAGTTCTTC. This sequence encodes CASMGHQSSYNEQFF.

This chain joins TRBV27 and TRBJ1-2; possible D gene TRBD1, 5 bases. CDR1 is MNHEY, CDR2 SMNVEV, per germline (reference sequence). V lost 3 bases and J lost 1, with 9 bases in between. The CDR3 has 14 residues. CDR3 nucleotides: TGTGCCAGCAGTTTTCAGGGTTTTAACTATGGCTACACCTTC. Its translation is CASSFQGFNYGYTF.

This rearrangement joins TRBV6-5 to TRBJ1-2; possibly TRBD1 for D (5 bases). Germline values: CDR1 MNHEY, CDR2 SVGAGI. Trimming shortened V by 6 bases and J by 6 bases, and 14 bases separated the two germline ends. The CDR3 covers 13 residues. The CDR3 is CASRLVGGDGYTF. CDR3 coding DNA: TGTGCCAGCAGACTTGTGGGGGGGGATGGCTACACCTTC.